This paragraph reports one T cell receptor (beta chain). The sample is drawn from a study of blood T cells in healthy people across ages. Through a sample-barcoded 5' primer and a J-beta primer mix, a second PCR was run for roughly 6 to 11 cycles. Using its own MiXCR run on the 5' RACE reads, TCRdb lists one record per CDR3 protein. Here the sample spans 1.5 million to 2 million distinct CDR3 sequences, roughly 43% being singletons. From germline, CDR1 is MDHEN and CDR2 SYDVKM. With 5 bases removed from V and 0 bases from J, the gap between germline ends came to 16 bases. This CDR3 comprises 16 residues.

Sequencing was done on a sample of blood. The chain carries TRBV28 and TRBJ1-1, with D possibly TRBD1 on 5 matching bases. This TCR was sampled from a human donor in good health. DNA for the CDR3: TGTGCCAGCAGTAGAATCGGGACTCCCGTGAACACTGAAGCTTTCTTT. Translation: CASSRIGTPVNTEAFF.